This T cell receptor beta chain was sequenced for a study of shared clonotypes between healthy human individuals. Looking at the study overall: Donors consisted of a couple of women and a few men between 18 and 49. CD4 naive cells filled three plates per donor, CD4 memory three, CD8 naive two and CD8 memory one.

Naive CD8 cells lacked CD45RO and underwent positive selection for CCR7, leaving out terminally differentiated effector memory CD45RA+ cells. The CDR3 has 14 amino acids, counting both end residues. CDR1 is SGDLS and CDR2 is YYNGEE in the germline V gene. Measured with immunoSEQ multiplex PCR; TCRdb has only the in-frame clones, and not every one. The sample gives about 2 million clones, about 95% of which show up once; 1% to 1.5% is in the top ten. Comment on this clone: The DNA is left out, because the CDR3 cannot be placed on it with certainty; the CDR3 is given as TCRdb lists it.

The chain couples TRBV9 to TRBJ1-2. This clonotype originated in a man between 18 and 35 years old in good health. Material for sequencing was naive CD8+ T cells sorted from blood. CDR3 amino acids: CASSVLSGPGGYTF.